The 10 T cell receptor beta chains in this list originate from one sample, sequenced in a study of blood T cell repertoires in COVID-19. TCRdb's copy holds only in-frame clones and misses some; the assay was immunoSEQ multiplex PCR. The table shows some 270,000 clones, with approximately 83% occurring only once. The sequenced sample consisted of peripheral blood. The receptors here all came from a woman in her seventies with acute or convalescent COVID-19.

This chain connects TRBV21-1 to TRBJ2-5; the listed D gene, TRBD2, was not tested against the DNA. TRBV21-1 has pseudogene status. This CDR3 has 12 amino acids. The CDR3, as DNA: TGTGCCAGCCCCGGGGAGCAAGAGACCCAGTACTTC. This translates into CASPGEQETQYF.

The gene calls are TRBV5-5 and TRBJ1-1, with 9 bases that match TRBD1. This CDR3 region has 14 residues. Trimming cost V 1 base and J 5 bases; bases outside gene matches: 3. Germline loops: CDR1 SGHKS, CDR2 YYEKEE (reference sequence). The CDR3 protein is CASSLRDRATEAFF. The CDR3 DNA sequence: TGTGCCAGCAGCTTGCGGGACAGGGCTACTGAAGCTTTCTTT.

This clone was recorded only once. The CDR3 reads CASSLDQGMDTEAFF. DNA for the CDR3: TGTGCCAGCAGCTTGGATCAGGGGATGGACACTGAAGCTTTCTTT. J is TRBJ1-1 and V is TRBV5-6; a weak D match, TRBD1 (6 bases). CDR3 size: 15 residues. The germline V and J ends were trimmed by 0 bases and 3 bases, with 12 bases remaining between them. Germline loops: CDR1 SGHDT, CDR2 YYEEEE.

The rearrangement uses TRBV15 and TRBJ1-1; possibly TRBD1 for D (6 bases). In germline, CDR1 is LNHNV, CDR2 YYDKDF (reference sequence). CDR3 length equals 16 residues. With 0 bases removed from V and 2 bases from J, the gap between germline ends came to 13 bases. CDR3 sequence reads: CATSRDLGRGNTEAFF. The CDR3 DNA reads TGTGCCACCAGCAGAGATCTGGGCAGGGGAAACACTGAAGCTTTCTTT.

This clone was counted a few times. The rearrangement links TRBV11-2 to TRBJ1-4, with D possibly being TRBD1 (6 bases). V lost 4 bases to trimming and J lost 4 bases, with 19 bases between them. Germline CDR1 and CDR2: SGHAT and FQNNGV. The CDR3 is made up of 17 amino acids. The CDR3 nucleotides read TGTGCCAGCAGCTCAACACCACAGGGTGGGCTTAATGAAAAACTGTTTTTT. Translation: CASSSTPQGGLNEKLFF. The full variable domain, completed using reference TRBV11-2 and TRBJ1-4, is EAGVAQSPRYKIIEKRQSVAFWCNPISGHATLYWYQQILGQGPKLLIQFQNNGVVDDSQLPKDRFSAERLKGVDSTLKIQPAKLEDSAVYLCASSSTPQGGLNEKLFFGSGTQLSVL.

This clone was seen a handful of times. The CDR3 sequence: CASSPTGGSYSPLHF. CDR3 in DNA: TGTGCCAGCAGCCCCACAGGGGGTTCCTATTCACCCCTCCACTTT. This sequence joins TRBV3-1 (or the pseudogene TRBV3-2) and TRBJ1-6; 8 nucleotides agree with TRBD1. V was pared by 4 bases and J by 8 bases, with 7 bases of the junction left unmatched. The CDR3 has 15 amino acids. Germline V gene lookup returns CDR1 LGHDT and CDR2 YNNKEL (reference sequence).

V gene TRBV7-9 combines with J gene TRBJ1-5; 7 bases match TRBD1. The V and J ends lost 5 bases and 0 bases, in that order; junction bases with no gene match: 7. The CDR3 runs 16 residues. Germline lookup yields CDR1 SEHNR and CDR2 FQNEAQ (reference sequence). CDR3 coding DNA: TGTGCCAGCAGCATCGGGACAGCTTATAGCAATCAGCCCCAGCATTTT. It yields the protein CASSIGTAYSNQPQHF.

The CDR3 region has the DNA TGTGCCAGCAGTCCCAGTCAGTCTGGAAACACCATATATTTT. Encoded protein: CASSPSQSGNTIYF. J is TRBJ1-3 and V is TRBV6-6; D is unresolved. Germline V CDR1 and CDR2: MNHNY, SVGAGI (reference sequence). The ends were cut back, 5 bases at V and 1 base at J, with 9 bases in the middle. The CDR3 consists of 14 residues.

The chain employs TRBV29-1 and TRBJ1-3; tentatively, D is TRBD1 (6 bases). Germline CDR1 SQVTM, CDR2 ANQGSEA. The CDR3 extends over 12 amino acids. The V end lost 4 bases, the J end lost 3 bases, and 7 bases lay between the germline ends. This CDR3 reads CSVAGVGNTIYF. Written as DNA, the CDR3 is TGCAGCGTTGCAGGGGTTGGAAACACCATATATTTT.

The CDR3 region is CASSLTSGGVSEQFF. In DNA, the CDR3 is TGCGCCAGCAGCCTGACTAGCGGGGGGGTAAGTGAGCAGTTCTTC. The V call is TRBV5-1, the J call TRBJ2-1; TRBD2 agrees at 14 bases. Looked up from germline, CDR1 is SGHRS and CDR2 is YFSETQ. The V gene end was trimmed by 4 bases and the J gene end by 9 bases; junction bases not matched to a gene: 6. The CDR3 is made up of 15 amino acids.